A single sample gave rise to the 18 T cell receptor beta chains below, sequenced in a study of beta chain features in type 1 diabetes. General observations from the study: TCRB CDR3s from Type 1 diabetes patients were moderately but significantly shorter in all four CD4+ subsets.

These TCRs' antigens remain unknown. The authors reverse transcribed all of the isolated RNA, so sequencing captured expressed TCRB transcripts. Sequencing was performed with immunoSEQ multiplex PCR; in TCRdb, only in-frame clones are kept and a portion is missing. The sample holds 350,000 to 400,000 clones, 10% to 15% seen once. Sequencing was done on a sample of naive CD4+ T cells from blood. The receptors come from a woman between 18 and 30 years old with type 1 diabetes.

This clone was seen only a few times. The chain has TRBV10-3 and TRBJ1-1, with D possibly TRBD1 on 5 matching bases. The CDR3 is made up of 12 amino acids. V shed 2 bases and J shed 7 bases, with 8 bases lying between them. CDR1 and CDR2 (germline): ENHRY, SYGVKD. The CDR3 region has the DNA TGTGCCATCAGTGAGCAGGGTATTGAAGCTTTCTTT. It is translated as CAISEQGIEAFF.

The table lists this clone with a count of one. This chain joins TRBV18 and TRBJ1-1, with TRBD1 identical over 9 bases. Germline trimming cut 6 bases from V and 9 bases from J; bases unmatched to any gene: 14. Looked up from germline, CDR1 is KGHSH and CDR2 is LQKENI. This CDR3 contains 15 residues. In DNA form, the CDR3 reads TGTGCCAGCTCTCCCCCATCCCACAGGGGGCGAAAAGCTTTCTTT. Amino acid sequence: CASSPPSHRGRKAFF. Using reference TRBV18 and TRBJ1-1 for the parts outside the CDR3, the full variable domain is NAGVMQNPRHLVRRRGQEARLRCSPMKGHSHVYWYRQLPEEGLKFMVYLQKENIIDESGMPKERFSAEFPKEGPSILRIQQVVRGDSAAYFCASSPPSHRGRKAFFGQGTRLTVV.

This clone was seen a single time. J is TRBJ1-1 and V is TRBV28, with TRBD1 matching 7 bases. Germline CDR1 and CDR2: MDHEN and SYDVKM. This CDR3 comprises 12 residues. V shed 6 bases, J shed 7 bases, and the junction held 5 bases outside the gene matches. CDR3 DNA sequence: TGTGCCAGCAGCGGACAGGAGGATGAAGCTTTCTTT. Translated, it gives CASSGQEDEAFF.

The chain has TRBV7-2 and TRBJ1-1, with D maybe TRBD1 (6 bases). Trimming removed 5 bases from V and 3 bases from J, with 13 bases in between. Germline V CDR1 and CDR2: SGHTA, FQGNSA. The CDR3 covers 14 residues. The CDR3 is CASSPRGSDTEAFF. The CDR3 DNA sequence: TGTGCCAGCAGCCCCAGGGGCTCGGACACTGAAGCTTTCTTT. Full variable domain (remainder filled in from reference TRBV7-2 and TRBJ1-1): GAGVSQSPSNKVTEKGKDVELRCDPISGHTALYWYRQSLGQGLEFLIYFQGNSAPDKSGLPSDRFSAERTGGSVSTLTIQRTQQEDSAVYLCASSPRGSDTEAFFGQGTRLTVV.

This clone was counted between two and nine times. This rearrangement joins TRBV19 to TRBJ2-5; 13 nucleotides align to TRBD2. CDR3 size: 12 residues. The germline gives CDR1 LNHDA, CDR2 SQIVND (reference sequence). The V segment lost 8 bases and the J segment 6 bases; nucleotides outside the gene matches: 0. This CDR3 reads CASGTSGKTQYF. For the CDR3, the DNA is TGTGCCAGTGGGACTAGCGGGAAGACCCAGTACTTC.

The chain links TRBV10-2 to TRBJ2-5; 11 bases are a match to TRBD2. V lost 6 bases and J lost 5; bases outside the gene matches: 5. The CDR3 sequence is 14 residues long. The germline V gene has CDR1 WSHSY and CDR2 SAAADI. CDR3 in amino acids: CASSLAGGPETQYF. DNA for the CDR3: TGCGCCAGCAGCTTAGCGGGGGGGCCGGAGACCCAGTACTTC.

This clone appeared a few times. The chain combines TRBV18 with TRBJ1-2; no definite D call. The CDR3 consists of 14 residues. Germline V gene sequence: CDR1 KGHSH, CDR2 LQKENI. The ends were cut back, 2 bases at V and 4 bases at J, with 11 bases in the middle. The CDR3 nucleotides read TGTGCCAGCTCACCATCTGTAACAGTCTATGGCTACACCTTC. Protein sequence: CASSPSVTVYGYTF.

There are a few counts of this clone. This chain joins TRBV10-3 and TRBJ2-5; D is ambiguous. Deletions cut 4 bases from V and 5 bases from J, with 11 bases between. CDR3 length equals 13 residues. Germline CDR1 reads ENHRY; CDR2 reads SYGVKD. DNA for the CDR3: TGTGCCATCAGTGGAGGCCTCGGGGAGACCCAGTACTTC. It specifies CAISGGLGETQYF.

V gene TRBV5-1 combines with J gene TRBJ2-7; 12 bases are shared with TRBD1. The V and J ends lost 4 bases and 5 bases, in that order; junction bases with no gene match: 10. The CDR3 totals 16 residues. Germline V gives CDR1 SGHRS, CDR2 YFSETQ. The chain's CDR3 is CASSPTTGTGGDEQYF. The CDR3 DNA sequence: TGCGCCAGCAGCCCAACGACGGGGACAGGGGGCGACGAGCAGTACTTC.

This clone was observed a handful of times. The genes are TRBV29-1 and TRBJ2-3, with TRBD1 identical over 7 bases. The CDR3 has 14 residues. Germline CDR1 SQVTM, CDR2 ANQGSEA. The ends lost 7 bases at V and 0 bases at J; junction bases unmatched: 7. Written as DNA, the CDR3 is TGCAGCGCTAGAGACAGGGCTAGCACAGATACGCAGTATTTT. Its protein is CSARDRASTDTQYF.

This clone was picked up a small number of times. The V call is TRBV19, the J call TRBJ2-5, with D possibly matching TRBD1 (5 bases). Germline lookup yields CDR1 LNHDA and CDR2 SQIVND (reference sequence). Trimming shortened V by 8 bases and J by 2 bases, and 12 bases separated the two germline ends. The CDR3 extends over 13 amino acids. DNA of the CDR3: TGTGCCAGTTCGGACACTTCACAAGAGACCCAGTACTTC. This gives the protein CASSDTSQETQYF.

This clone occurred a few times. The rearrangement joins TRBV27 to TRBJ1-5; weak D call: TRBD1 (5 bases). The CDR3 consists of 13 residues. The germline V gene has CDR1 MNHEY and CDR2 SMNVEV (reference sequence). Trimming removed 9 bases at V and 3 bases at J, with 12 bases between. This CDR3 is CASRRGFNQPQHF. The CDR3, as DNA: TGTGCCAGTAGAAGGGGCTTCAATCAGCCCCAGCATTTT.

CDR3 in amino acids: CASSLREYNEQFF. The CDR3 DNA reads as TGTGCCAGCAGCTTAAGGGAGTACAATGAGCAGTTCTTC. This chain joins TRBV7-7 and TRBJ2-1; possibly TRBD2 for D (5 bases). Trimming removed 2 bases from V and 4 bases from J, with 6 bases in between. The CDR3 consists of 13 residues. CDR1 and CDR2 from the germline V gene are SSHAT and FNYEAQ (reference sequence).

As DNA, the CDR3 is TGTGCCAGCTCACCACTTGGACAGGGGACAGATACGCAGTATTTT. Encoded protein: CASSPLGQGTDTQYF. The rearrangement links TRBV18 to TRBJ2-3, with 9 bases that match TRBD1. V lost 1 base to trimming and J lost 3 bases; unmatched junction nucleotides: 2. The CDR3 contains 15 residues. The V gene's germline CDR1 is KGHSH and CDR2 LQKENI. The full variable domain, completed using reference TRBV18 and TRBJ2-3, is NAGVMQNPRHLVRRRGQEARLRCSPMKGHSHVYWYRQLPEEGLKFMVYLQKENIIDESGMPKERFSAEFPKEGPSILRIQQVVRGDSAAYFCASSPLGQGTDTQYFGPGTRLTVL.

V gene TRBV4-1 combines with J gene TRBJ2-1; D is possibly TRBD1 (6 bases). With 5 bases removed from V and 9 bases from J, the gap between germline ends came to 20 bases. CDR3 length: 15 amino acids. Germline CDR1 reads MGHRA; CDR2 reads YSYEKL. This chain's CDR3 is CASSLAELQGSEQFF. Here the CDR3 DNA reads TGCGCCAGCAGCTTAGCAGAGTTACAGGGATCTGAGCAGTTCTTC.

This clone was counted a few times. V is TRBV5-1 and J is TRBJ1-2; D is possibly TRBD1 (5 bases). The CDR3 extends over 15 amino acids. The V gene lost 0 bases and the J gene lost 8 bases, with 17 bases spanning the gap. CDR1 is SGHRS and CDR2 is YFSETQ in the germline V gene. The CDR3 loop reads CASSLDSRGTLGYTF. The CDR3 DNA follows: TGCGCCAGCAGCTTGGATTCTCGCGGGACTCTGGGCTACACCTTC. Complete variable domain (other parts from reference TRBV5-1 and TRBJ1-2): KAGVTQTPRYLIKTRGQQVTLSCSPISGHRSVSWYQQTPGQGLQFLFEYFSETQRNKGNFPGRFSGRQFSNSRSEMNVSTLELGDSALYLCASSLDSRGTLGYTFGSGTRLTVV.

This chain joins TRBV11-2 and TRBJ2-1; perhaps TRBD1 as D (5 bases). The V end lost 2 bases, the J end lost 1 base, and 6 bases lay between the germline ends. Germline V gives CDR1 SGHAT, CDR2 FQNNGV. This CDR3 contains 14 residues. CDR3 in amino acids: CASSLQGSYNEQFF. DNA of the CDR3: TGTGCCAGCAGCTTACAGGGTTCCTACAATGAGCAGTTCTTC.

This clone turned up a few times. The CDR3 DNA follows: TGTGCCAGCAGGGGGGGAGTGGTCCCTCACTCCTACAATGAGCAGTTCTTC. Translation: CASRGGVVPHSYNEQFF. This chain joins TRBV25-1 and TRBJ2-1; possibly TRBD2 for D (6 bases). CDR1 and CDR2 (germline): MGHDK, SYGVNS. With 6 bases removed from V and 0 bases from J, the gap between germline ends came to 18 bases. There are 17 residues in the CDR3.